The following is a TCR beta chain sequence with its context. Its antigen is as yet unknown. V lost 0 bases, J lost 6 bases, and 18 bases lay in between. CDR1 is LNHNV and CDR2 is YYDKDF in the germline V gene (reference sequence). The CDR3 covers 17 residues. The data were taken from a study of blood T cells in healthy people across ages. Findings of the study overall: The fall in TCR beta diversity per million T cells was roughly linear with age.

Samples each had at least 5 micrograms of total RNA extracted. A J-beta primer mix and a sample-barcoded 5' primer were used in a second PCR of about 7 to 12 cycles. The template-switch adaptor was a 5' adaptor with 12 random nucleotides. It tagged each cDNA molecule. TCRdb re-derived calls from the 5' RACE reads in MiXCR, one entry per CDR3 protein. The sample has around 820,000 distinct CDR3 sequences, 20% to 25% seen once; the top ten hold 3.7%. The same sample was also used in a study of T cells of mothers and their children.

The sequencing sample was made of blood. This chain links TRBV15 with TRBJ2-4; D not resolved. The source is a boy between 10 and 17 years old in good health. The CDR3 spells CATSRDATRIYGNIQYF. The CDR3 bases are TGTGCCACCAGCAGAGATGCCACGAGGATATACGGAAACATTCAGTACTTC.